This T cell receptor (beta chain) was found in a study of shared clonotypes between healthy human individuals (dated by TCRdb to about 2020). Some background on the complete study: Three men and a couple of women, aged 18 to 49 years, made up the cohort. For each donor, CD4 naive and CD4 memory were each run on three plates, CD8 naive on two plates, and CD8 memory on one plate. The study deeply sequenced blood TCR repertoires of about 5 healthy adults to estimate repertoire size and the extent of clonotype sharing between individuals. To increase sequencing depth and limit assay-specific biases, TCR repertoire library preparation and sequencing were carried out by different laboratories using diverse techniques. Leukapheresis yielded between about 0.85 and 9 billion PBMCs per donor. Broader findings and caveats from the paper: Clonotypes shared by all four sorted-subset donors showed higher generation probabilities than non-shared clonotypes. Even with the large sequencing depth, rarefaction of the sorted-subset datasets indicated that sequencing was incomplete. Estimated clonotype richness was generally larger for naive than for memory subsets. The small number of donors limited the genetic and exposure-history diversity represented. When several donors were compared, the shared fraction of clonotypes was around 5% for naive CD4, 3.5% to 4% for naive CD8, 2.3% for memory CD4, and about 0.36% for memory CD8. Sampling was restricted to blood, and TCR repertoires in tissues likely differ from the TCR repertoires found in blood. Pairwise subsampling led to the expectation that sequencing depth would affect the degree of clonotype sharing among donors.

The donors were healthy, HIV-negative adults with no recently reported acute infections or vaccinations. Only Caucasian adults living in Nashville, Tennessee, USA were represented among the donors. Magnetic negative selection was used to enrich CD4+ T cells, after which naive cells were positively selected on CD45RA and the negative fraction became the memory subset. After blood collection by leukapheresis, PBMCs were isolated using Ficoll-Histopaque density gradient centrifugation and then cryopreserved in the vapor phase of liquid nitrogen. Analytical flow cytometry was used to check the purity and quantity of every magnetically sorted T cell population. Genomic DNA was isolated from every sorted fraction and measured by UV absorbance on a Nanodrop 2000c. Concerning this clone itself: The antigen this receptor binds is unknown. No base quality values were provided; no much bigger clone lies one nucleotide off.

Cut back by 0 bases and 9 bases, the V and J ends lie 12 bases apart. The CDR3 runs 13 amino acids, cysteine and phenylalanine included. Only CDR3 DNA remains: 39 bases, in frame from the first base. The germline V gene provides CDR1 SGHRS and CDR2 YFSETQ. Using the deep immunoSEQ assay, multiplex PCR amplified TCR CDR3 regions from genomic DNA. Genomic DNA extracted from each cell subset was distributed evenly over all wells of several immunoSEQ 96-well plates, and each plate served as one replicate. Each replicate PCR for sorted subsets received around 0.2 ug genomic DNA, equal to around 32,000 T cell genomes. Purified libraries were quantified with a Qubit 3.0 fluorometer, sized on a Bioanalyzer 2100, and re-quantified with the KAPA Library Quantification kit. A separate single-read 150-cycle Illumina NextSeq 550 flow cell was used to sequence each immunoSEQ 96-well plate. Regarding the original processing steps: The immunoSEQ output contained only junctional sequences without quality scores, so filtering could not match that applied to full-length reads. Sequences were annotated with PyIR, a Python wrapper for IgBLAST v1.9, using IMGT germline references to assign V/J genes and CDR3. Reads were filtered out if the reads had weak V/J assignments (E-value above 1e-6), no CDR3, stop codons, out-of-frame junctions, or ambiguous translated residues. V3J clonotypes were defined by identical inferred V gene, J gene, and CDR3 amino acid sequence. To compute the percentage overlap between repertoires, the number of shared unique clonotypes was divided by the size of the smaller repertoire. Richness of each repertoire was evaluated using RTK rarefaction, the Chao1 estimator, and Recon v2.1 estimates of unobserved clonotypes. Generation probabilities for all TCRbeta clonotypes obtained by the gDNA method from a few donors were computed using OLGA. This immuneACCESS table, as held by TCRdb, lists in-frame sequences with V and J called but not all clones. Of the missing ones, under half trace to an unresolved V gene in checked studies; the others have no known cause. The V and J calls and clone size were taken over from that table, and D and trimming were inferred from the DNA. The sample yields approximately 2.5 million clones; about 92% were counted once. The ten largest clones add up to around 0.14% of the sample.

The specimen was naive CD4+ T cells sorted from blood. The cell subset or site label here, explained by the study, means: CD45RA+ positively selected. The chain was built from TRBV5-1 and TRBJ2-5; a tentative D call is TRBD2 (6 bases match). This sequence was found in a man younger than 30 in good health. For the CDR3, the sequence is CASSLDPSGAQYF. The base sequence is TGCGCCAGCAGCTTGGATCCCTCGGGGGCCCAGTACTTC.